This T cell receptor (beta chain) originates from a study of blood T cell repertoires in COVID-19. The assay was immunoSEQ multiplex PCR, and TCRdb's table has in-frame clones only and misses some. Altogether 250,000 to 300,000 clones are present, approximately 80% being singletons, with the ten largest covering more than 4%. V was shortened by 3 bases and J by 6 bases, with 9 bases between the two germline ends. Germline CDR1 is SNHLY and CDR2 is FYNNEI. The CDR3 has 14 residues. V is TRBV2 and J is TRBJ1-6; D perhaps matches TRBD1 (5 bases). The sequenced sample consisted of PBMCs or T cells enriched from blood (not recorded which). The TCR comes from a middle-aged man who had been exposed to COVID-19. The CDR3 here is CASSEQGVNSPLHF. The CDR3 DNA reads TGTGCCAGCAGTGAGCAAGGGGTTAATTCACCCCTCCACTTT.